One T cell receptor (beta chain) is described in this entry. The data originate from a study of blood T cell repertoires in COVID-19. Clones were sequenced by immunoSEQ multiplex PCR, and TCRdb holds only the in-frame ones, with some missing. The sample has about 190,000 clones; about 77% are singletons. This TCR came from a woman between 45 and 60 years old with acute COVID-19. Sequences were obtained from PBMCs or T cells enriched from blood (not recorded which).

The CDR3 DNA reads as TGTGCCAGCAGCCAAGGGAAAAGGGACACATTGAACACTGAAGCTTTCTTT. This translates into CASSQGKRDTLNTEAFF. The chain couples TRBV14 to TRBJ1-1, with a weak D call TRBD1 (6 bases). With 1 base removed from V and 0 bases from J, the gap between germline ends came to 15 bases. This CDR3 spans 17 amino acids. Germline loops: CDR1 SGHDN, CDR2 FVKESK.